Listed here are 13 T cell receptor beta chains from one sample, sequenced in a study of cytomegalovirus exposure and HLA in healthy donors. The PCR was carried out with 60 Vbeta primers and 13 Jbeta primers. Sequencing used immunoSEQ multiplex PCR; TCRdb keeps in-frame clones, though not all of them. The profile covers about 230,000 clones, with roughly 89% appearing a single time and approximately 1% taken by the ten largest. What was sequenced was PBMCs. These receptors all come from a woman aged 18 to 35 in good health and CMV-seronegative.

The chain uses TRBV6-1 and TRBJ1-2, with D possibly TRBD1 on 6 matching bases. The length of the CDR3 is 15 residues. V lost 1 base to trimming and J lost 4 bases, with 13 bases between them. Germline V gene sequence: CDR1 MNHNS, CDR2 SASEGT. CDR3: CASSEGGGAFYGYTF. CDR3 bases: TGTGCCAGCAGTGAAGGGGGGGGCGCATTCTATGGCTACACCTTC.

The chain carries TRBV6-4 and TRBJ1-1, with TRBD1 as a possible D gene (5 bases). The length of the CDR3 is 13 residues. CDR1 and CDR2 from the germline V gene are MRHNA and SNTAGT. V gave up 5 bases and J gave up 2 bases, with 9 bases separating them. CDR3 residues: CASSRDRNTEAFF. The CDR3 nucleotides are TGTGCCAGCAGTCGCGACAGAAACACTGAAGCTTTCTTT.

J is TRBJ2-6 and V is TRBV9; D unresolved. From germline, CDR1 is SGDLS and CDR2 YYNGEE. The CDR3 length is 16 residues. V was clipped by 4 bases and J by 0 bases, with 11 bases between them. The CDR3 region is CASSREKSSGANVLTF. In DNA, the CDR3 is TGTGCCAGCAGCCGAGAGAAGAGCTCTGGGGCCAACGTCCTGACTTTC.

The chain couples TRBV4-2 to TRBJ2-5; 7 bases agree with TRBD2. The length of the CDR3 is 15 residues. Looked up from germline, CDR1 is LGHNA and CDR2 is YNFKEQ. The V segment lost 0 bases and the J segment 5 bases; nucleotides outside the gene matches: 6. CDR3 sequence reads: CASSQDLKLAETQYF. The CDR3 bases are TGTGCCAGCAGCCAAGATCTCAAACTAGCGGAGACCCAGTACTTC.

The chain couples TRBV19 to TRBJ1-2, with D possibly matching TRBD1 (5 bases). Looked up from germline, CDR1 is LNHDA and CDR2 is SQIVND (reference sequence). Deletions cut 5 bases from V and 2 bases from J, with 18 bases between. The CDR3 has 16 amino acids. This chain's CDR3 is CASSPPRQRSNYGYTF. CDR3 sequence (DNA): TGTGCCAGTAGTCCCCCGAGACAGAGATCCAACTATGGCTACACCTTC.

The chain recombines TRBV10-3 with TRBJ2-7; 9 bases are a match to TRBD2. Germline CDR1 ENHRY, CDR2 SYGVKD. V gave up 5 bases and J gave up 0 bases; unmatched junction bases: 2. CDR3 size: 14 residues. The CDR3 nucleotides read TGTGCCATCAGTCTAGCGGGAACCTCCTACGAGCAGTACTTC. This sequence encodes CAISLAGTSYEQYF.

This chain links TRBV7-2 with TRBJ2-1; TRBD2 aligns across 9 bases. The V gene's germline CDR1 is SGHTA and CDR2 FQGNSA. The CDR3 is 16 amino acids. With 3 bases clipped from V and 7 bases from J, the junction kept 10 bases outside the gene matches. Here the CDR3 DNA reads TGTGCCAGCAGCTTGATGAGGCGGGGGGGCGGGAATGAGCAGTTCTTC. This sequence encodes CASSLMRRGGGNEQFF.

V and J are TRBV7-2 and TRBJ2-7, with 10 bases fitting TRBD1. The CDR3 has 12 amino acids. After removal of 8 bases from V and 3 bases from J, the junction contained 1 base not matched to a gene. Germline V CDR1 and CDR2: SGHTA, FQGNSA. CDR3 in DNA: TGTGCCAGCGGGACAGGGGTCTACGAGCAGTACTTC. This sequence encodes CASGTGVYEQYF.

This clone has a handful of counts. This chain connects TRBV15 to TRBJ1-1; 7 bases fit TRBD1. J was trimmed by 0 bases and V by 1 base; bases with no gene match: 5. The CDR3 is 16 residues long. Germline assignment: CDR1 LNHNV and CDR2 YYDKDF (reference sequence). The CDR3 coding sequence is TGTGCCACCAGCAGAGGAGGGGGCCTAATGAACACTGAAGCTTTCTTT. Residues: CATSRGGGLMNTEAFF.

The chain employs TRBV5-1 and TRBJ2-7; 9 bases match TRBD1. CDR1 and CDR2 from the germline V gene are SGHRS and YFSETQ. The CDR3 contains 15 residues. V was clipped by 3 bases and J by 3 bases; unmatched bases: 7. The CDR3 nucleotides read TGCGCCAGCAGCTCCCGGGACAGGGCTCTCTACGAGCAGTACTTC. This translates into CASSSRDRALYEQYF.

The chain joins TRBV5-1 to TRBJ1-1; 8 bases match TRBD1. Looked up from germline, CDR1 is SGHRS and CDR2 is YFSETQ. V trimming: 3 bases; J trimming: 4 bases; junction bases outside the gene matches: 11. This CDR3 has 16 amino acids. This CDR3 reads CASSYYRTGKGTEAFF. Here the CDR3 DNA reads TGCGCCAGCAGCTACTACCGGACAGGGAAGGGCACTGAAGCTTTCTTT.

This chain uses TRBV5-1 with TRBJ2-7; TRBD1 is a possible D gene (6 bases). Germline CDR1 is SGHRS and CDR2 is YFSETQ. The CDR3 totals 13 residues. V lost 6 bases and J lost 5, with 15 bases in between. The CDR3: CASNLQGANEQYF. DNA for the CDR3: TGCGCCAGCAATTTACAGGGCGCCAACGAGCAGTACTTC.

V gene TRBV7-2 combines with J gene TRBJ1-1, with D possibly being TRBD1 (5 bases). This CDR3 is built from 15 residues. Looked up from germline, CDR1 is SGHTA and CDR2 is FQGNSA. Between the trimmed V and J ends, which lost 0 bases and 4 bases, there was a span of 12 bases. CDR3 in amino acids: CASSLAGGRGTEAFF. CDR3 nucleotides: TGTGCCAGCAGCTTAGCTGGGGGGAGGGGCACTGAAGCTTTCTTT.